Below, one TCR beta chain is given with its context. Its antigen is unidentified. This entry comes from a study of cytomegalovirus exposure and HLA in healthy donors. In the PCR, 60 Vbeta and 13 Jbeta primers were used. Only in-frame clones appear in the TCRdb table, and some are missing; sequencing was by immunoSEQ multiplex PCR. The sample consists of roughly 230,000 clones, about 85% of them appearing once. Overall study results and limits: Beyond CMV serostatus, there was no information to go on about immune exposure.

Sequencing was done on a sample of PBMCs. This receptor was obtained from a girl aged 2-15 years in good health and CMV-seronegative.

The CDR3 bases are TGTGCCAGCAGCTCCACCCAGGGGTTTTACAATGAGCAGTTCTTC. It is translated as CASSSTQGFYNEQFF. The rearrangement joins TRBV7-2 to TRBJ2-1; TRBD1 might be the D (6 bases). Germline V gives CDR1 SGHTA, CDR2 FQGNSA. Trimming pared 4 bases from V and 4 bases from J, leaving 14 bases between. The CDR3 is 15 amino acids. Full variable domain (outside the CDR3, taken from reference TRBV7-2 and TRBJ2-1): GAGVSQSPSNKVTEKGKDVELRCDPISGHTALYWYRQSLGQGLEFLIYFQGNSAPDKSGLPSDRFSAERTGGSVSTLTIQRTQQEDSAVYLCASSSTQGFYNEQFFGPGTRLTVL.